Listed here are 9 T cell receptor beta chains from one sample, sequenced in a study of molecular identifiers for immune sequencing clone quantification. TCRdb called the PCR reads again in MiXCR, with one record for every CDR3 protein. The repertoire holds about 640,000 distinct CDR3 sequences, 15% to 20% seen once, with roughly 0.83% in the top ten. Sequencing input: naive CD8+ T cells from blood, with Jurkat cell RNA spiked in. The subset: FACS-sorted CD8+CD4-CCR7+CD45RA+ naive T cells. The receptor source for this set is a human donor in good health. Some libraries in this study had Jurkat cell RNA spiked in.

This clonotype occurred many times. CDR3 protein: CASSSWDQRETQYF. In nucleotides, the CDR3 is TGTGCCAGCAGTTCCTGGGACCAGAGGGAGACCCAGTACTTC. This chain links TRBV12-3 or TRBV12-4 with TRBJ2-5; D could derive from TRBD1 or TRBD2 (5 bases each). CDR3 size: 14 residues. The V and J ends lost 4 bases and 5 bases respectively, with 14 bases between them.

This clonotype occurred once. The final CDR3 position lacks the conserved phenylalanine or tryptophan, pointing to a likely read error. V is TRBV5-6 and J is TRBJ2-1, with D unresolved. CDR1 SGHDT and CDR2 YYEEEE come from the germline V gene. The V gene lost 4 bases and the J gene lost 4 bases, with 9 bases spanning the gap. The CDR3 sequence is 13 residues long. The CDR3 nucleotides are TGTGCCAGCAGCCCGCCTGGATACAATGAGCAGTTCTTA. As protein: CASSPPGYNEQFL.

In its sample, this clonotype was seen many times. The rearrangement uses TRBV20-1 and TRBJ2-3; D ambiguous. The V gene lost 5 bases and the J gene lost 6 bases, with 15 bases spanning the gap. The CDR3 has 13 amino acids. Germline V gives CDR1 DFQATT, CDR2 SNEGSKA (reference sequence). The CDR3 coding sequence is TGCAGTGCTTACTACAATCTCGGGGATACGCAGTATTTT. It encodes CSAYYNLGDTQYF.

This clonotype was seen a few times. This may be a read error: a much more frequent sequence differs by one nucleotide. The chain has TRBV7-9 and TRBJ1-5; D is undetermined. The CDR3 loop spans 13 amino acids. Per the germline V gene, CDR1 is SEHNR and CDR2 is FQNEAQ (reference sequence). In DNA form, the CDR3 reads TGTGCCAGCAGCACCCTTTCAGGTCAGCCCCTGCATTTT. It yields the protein CASSTLSGQPLHF.

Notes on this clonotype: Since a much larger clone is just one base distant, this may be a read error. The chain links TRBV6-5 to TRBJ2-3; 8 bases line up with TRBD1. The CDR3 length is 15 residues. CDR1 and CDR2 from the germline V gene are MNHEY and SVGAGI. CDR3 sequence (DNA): TGTGCCAGCAGCGAGACAGGGGCCTACACAGATGCGCAGTATTTT. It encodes CASSETGAYTDAQYF.

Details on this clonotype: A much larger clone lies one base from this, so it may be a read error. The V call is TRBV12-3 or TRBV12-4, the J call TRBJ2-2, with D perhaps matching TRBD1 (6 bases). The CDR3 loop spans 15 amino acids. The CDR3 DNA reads TGTGCCAGCAGTTTAGACGAACAGGGAAATGGGGGGCTGTTTTTT. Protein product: CASSLDEQGNGGLFF.

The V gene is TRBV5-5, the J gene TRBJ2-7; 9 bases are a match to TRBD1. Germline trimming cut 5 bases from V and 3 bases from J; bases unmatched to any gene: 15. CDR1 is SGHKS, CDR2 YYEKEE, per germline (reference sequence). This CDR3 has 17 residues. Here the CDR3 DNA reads TGTGCCAGCAGGAATGCTCCGGGACAGGGTTCTAACTACGAGCAGTACTTC. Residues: CASRNAPGQGSNYEQYF. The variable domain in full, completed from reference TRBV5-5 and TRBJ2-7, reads DAGVTQSPTHLIKTRGQQVTLRCSPISGHKSVSWYQQVLGQGPQFIFQYYEKEERGRGNFPDRFSARQFPNYSSELNVNALLLGDSALYLCASRNAPGQGSNYEQYFGPGTRLTVT.

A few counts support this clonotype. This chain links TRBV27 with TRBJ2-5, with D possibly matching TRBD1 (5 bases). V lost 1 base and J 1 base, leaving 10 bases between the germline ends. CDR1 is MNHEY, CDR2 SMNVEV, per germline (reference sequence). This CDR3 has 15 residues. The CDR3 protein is CASSLYLGLQETQYF. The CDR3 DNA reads TGTGCCAGCAGTTTATATCTGGGGCTCCAAGAGACCCAGTACTTC.

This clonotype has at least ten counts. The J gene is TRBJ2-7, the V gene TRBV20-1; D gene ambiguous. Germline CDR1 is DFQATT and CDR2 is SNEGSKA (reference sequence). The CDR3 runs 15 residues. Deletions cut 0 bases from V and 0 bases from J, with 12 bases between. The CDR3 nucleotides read TGCAGTGCTAGAGATTTACGGGTGAGCTCCTACGAGCAGTACTTC. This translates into CSARDLRVSSYEQYF.